Below, one TCR beta chain is given with its context. The antigen is unknown. Trimming took off 7 bases at V and 3 bases at J, with 14 bases between the two ends. The CDR3 sequence is 14 residues long. The germline V gene has CDR1 SGHAT and CDR2 FQNNGV. A universal primer site came from template switching; cDNA carried unique molecular identifiers. TCRdb called the 5' RACE reads again in MiXCR, with one record for every CDR3 protein. The sample includes about 190,000 distinct CDR3 sequences, approximately 15% of them seen just once. The sample comes from a study of identical twins. Notes on the study in general: Conclusions came from cross-sectional statistical analysis, not from following the same donors.

These records were also assigned to another study, of T cells expressing NK-cell markers. That paper notes: Several of the experiments relied on an anti-gamma-delta TCR antibody so that only alpha-beta TCR T cells were sorted. In a group of several donors, dominant NKG2C+ clonotypes represented 1.0-7.0% of CD8+ T cells.

The sample comprised CD8+ T cells sorted from blood. The V gene is TRBV11-2, the J gene TRBJ2-3; the D is unclear. The TCR originated in a young woman in good health. Here the CDR3 reads CASTPMAVTDTQYF. The CDR3 DNA reads as TGTGCCAGCACCCCGATGGCGGTTACAGATACGCAGTATTTT.